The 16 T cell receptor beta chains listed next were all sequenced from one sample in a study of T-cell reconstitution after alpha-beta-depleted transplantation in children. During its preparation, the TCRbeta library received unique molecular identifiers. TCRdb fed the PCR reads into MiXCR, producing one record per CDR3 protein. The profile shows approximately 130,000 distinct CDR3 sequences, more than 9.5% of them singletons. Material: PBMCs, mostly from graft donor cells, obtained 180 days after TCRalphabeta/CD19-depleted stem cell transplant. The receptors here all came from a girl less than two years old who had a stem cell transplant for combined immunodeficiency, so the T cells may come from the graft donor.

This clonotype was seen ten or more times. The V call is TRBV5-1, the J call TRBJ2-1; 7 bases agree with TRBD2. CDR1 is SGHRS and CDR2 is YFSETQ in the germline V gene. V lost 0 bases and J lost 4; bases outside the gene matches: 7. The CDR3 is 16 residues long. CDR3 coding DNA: TGCGCCAGCAGCTTGGCTCAAAGCGGGGAATACAATGAGCAGTTCTTC. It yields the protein CASSLAQSGEYNEQFF. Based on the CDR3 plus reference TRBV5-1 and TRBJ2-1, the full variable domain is KAGVTQTPRYLIKTRGQQVTLSCSPISGHRSVSWYQQTPGQGLQFLFEYFSETQRNKGNFPGRFSGRQFSNSRSEMNVSTLELGDSALYLCASSLAQSGEYNEQFFGPGTRLTVL.

CDR3 DNA: TGCGCCAGCAGCTTGGCTGGGTCTACTGAAGCTTTCTTT. Its translation: CASSLAGSTEAFF. V usage is TRBV5-1 and J usage is TRBJ1-1, with D unresolved. The CDR3 totals 13 residues. Trimming shortened V by 0 bases and J by 5 bases, and 8 bases separated the two germline ends. The germline V gene has CDR1 SGHRS and CDR2 YFSETQ.

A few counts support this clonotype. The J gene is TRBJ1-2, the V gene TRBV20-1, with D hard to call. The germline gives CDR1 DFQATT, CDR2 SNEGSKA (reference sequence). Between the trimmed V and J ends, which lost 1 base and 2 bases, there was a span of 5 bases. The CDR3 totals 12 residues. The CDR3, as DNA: TGCAGTGCTAGAGGGGTGAACTATGGCTACACCTTC. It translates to CSARGVNYGYTF.

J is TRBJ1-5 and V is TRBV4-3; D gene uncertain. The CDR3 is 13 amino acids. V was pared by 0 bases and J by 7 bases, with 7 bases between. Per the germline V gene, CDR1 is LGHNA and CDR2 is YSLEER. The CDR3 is CASSQEGRQPQHF. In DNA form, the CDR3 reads TGCGCCAGCAGCCAAGAGGGGAGACAGCCCCAGCATTTT.

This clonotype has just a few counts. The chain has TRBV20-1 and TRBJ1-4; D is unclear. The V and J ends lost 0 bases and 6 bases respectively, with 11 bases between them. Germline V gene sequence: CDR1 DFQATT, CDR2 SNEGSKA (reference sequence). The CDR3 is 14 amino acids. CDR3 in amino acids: CSARDPRADEKLFF. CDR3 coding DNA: TGCAGTGCTAGAGACCCCCGGGCCGATGAAAAACTGTTTTTT.

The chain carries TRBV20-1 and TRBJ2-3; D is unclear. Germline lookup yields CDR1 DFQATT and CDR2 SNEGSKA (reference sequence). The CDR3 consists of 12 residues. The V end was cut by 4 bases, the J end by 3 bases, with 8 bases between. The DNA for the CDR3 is TGCAGTGCTATCCCGATGACAGATACGCAGTATTTT. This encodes CSAIPMTDTQYF.

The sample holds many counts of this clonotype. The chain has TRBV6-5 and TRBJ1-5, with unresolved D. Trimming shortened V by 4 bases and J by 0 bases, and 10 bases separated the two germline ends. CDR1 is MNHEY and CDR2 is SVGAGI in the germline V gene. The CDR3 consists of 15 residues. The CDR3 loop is CASSWSKVSNQPQHF. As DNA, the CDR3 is TGTGCCAGCAGTTGGAGTAAGGTTAGCAATCAGCCCCAGCATTTT.

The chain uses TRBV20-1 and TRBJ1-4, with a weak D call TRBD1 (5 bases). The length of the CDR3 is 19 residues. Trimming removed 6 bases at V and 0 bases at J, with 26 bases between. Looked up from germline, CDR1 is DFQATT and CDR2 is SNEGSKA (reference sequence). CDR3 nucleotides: TGCAGTGCCCCCGGGGTTGGGGGAGGACGGGGCACAACTAATGAAAAACTGTTTTTT. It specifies CSAPGVGGGRGTTNEKLFF.

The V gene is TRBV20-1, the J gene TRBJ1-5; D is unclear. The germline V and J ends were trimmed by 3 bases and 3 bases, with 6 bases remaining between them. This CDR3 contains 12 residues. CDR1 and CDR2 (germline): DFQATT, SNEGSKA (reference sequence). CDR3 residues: CSAREVNQPQHF. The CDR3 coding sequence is TGCAGTGCTAGGGAGGTCAATCAGCCCCAGCATTTT.

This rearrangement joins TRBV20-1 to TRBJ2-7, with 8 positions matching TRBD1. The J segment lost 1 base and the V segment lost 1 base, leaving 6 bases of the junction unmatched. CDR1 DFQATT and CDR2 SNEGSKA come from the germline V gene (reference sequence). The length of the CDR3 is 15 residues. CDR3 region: CSARARQGLSYEQYF. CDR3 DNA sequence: TGCAGTGCTAGAGCCCGACAGGGGTTGTCCTACGAGCAGTACTTC.

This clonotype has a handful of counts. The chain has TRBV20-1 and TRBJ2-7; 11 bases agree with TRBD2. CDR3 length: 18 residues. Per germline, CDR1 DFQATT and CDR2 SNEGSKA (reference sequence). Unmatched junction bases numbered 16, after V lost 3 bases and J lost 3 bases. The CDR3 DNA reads TGCAGTGCTAGGATCTCAGGGGGTGGACTAGCGGGCCGCTACGAGCAGTACTTC. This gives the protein CSARISGGGLAGRYEQYF.

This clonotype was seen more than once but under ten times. CDR3 in amino acids: CASSQTQGLHEQYF. CDR3 sequence (DNA): TGTGCCAGCAGCCAGACACAGGGGCTCCACGAGCAGTACTTC. The J gene is TRBJ2-7, the V gene TRBV3-1, with TRBD1 identical over 7 bases. This CDR3 has 14 amino acids. The V gene's germline CDR1 is LGHDT and CDR2 YNNKEL (reference sequence). Trimming removed 3 bases from V and 5 bases from J; junction bases left unmatched: 7.

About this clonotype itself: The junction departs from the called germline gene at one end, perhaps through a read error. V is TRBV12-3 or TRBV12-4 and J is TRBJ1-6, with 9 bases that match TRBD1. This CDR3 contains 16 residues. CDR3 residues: CASSFRAGTGNSPLHF. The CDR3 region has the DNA TGTGCCAGCAGTTTCCGGGCCGGGACAGGGAATTCGCCCCTCCACTTT.

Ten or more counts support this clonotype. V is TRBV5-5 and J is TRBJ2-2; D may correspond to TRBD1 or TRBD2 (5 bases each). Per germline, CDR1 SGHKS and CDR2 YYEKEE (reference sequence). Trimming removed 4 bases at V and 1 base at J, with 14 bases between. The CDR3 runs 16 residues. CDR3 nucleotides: TGTGCCAGCAGCGCCCCCCGGGACGGGAACACCGGGGAGCTGTTTTTT. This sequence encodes CASSAPRDGNTGELFF.

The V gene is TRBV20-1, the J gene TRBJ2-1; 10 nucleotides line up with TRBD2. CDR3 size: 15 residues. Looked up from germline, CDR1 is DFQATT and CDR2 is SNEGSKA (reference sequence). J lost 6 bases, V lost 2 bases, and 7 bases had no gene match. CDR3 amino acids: CSARKGLAGVNEQFF. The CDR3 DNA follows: TGCAGTGCTAGAAAAGGGCTAGCGGGAGTCAATGAGCAGTTCTTC.

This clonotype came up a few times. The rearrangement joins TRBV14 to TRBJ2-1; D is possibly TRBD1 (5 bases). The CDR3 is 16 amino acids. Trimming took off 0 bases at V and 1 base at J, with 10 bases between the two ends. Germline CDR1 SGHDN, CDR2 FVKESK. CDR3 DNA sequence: TGTGCCAGCAGCCAAGAAGGGGCCAGGTCCTACAATGAGCAGTTCTTC. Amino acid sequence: CASSQEGARSYNEQFF. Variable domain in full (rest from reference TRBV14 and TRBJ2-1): EAGVTQFPSHSVIEKGQTVTLRCDPISGHDNLYWYRRVMGKEIKFLLHFVKESKQDESGMPNNRFLAERTGGTYSTLKVQPAELEDSGVYFCASSQEGARSYNEQFFGPGTRLTVL.